The 3 T cell receptor beta chains below come from one sample, sequenced in a study of technical replicates of blood from a few donors. Sequenced by immunoSEQ multiplex PCR; TCRdb stores in-frame clones only, minus some. The sample yields some 79,000 clones, roughly 94% seen once. Sequencing input: T cells isolated from PBMCs. The receptors were sampled from a human donor in good health.

The chain couples TRBV11-2 to TRBJ2-7; no definite D call. CDR3 length: 14 amino acids. Per germline, CDR1 SGHAT and CDR2 FQNNGV. With 0 bases removed from V and 6 bases from J, the gap between germline ends came to 12 bases. The chain's CDR3 is CASSLEMVAGEQYF. The CDR3 region has the DNA TGTGCCAGCAGCTTAGAAATGGTAGCTGGCGAGCAGTACTTC. Full variable domain (missing parts from reference TRBV11-2 and TRBJ2-7): EAGVAQSPRYKIIEKRQSVAFWCNPISGHATLYWYQQILGQGPKLLIQFQNNGVVDDSQLPKDRFSAERLKGVDSTLKIQPAKLEDSAVYLCASSLEMVAGEQYFGPGTRLTVT.

The V and J genes are TRBV5-4 and TRBJ1-6, with D unresolved. The CDR3 contains 16 residues. The V and J ends lost 0 bases and 0 bases respectively, with 7 bases between them. The V gene's germline CDR1 is SGHNT and CDR2 YYREEE (reference sequence). CDR3 in amino acids: CASSLVRSSYNSPLHF. The CDR3 region has the DNA TGTGCCAGCAGCTTGGTGAGGAGCTCCTATAATTCACCCCTCCACTTT.

The rearrangement joins TRBV28 to TRBJ2-7; D call uncertain. Germline loops: CDR1 MDHEN, CDR2 SYDVKM. The CDR3 covers 17 residues. Trimming took 3 bases from V and 3 from J, leaving 21 bases between them. As DNA, the CDR3 is TGTGCCAGCAGTTTGACTTCTCTCATCGGGTCCTACTACGAGCAGTACTTC. This sequence encodes CASSLTSLIGSYYEQYF.